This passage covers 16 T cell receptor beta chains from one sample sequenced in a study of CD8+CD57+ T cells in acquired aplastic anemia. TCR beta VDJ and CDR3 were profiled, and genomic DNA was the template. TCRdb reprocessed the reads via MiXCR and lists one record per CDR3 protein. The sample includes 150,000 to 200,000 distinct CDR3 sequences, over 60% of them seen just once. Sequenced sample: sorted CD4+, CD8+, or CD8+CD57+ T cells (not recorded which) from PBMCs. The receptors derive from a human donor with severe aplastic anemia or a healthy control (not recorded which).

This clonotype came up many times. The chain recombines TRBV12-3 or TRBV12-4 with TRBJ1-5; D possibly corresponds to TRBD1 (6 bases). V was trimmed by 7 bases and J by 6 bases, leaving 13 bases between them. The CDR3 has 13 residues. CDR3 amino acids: CASTWGGGQPQHF. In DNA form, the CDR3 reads TGTGCCAGCACCTGGGGAGGGGGTCAGCCCCAGCATTTT.

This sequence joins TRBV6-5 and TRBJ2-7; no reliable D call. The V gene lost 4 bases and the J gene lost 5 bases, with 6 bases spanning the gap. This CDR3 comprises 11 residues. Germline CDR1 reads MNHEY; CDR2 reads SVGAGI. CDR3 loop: CASSSSNEQYF. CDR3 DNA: TGTGCCAGCAGTTCGAGCAACGAGCAGTACTTC.

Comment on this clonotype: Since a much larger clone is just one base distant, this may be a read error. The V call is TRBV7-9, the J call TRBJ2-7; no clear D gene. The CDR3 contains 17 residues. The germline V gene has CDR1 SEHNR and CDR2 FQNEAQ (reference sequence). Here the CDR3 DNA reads TGTGCCAGCACAAACACCGCGACCCCTCCGGGCTCCTACGTGCAGTACTTC. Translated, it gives CASTNTATPPGSYVQYF.

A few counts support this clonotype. The CDR3 sequence: CASSLGLAIADTQYF. DNA of the CDR3: TGTGCCAGCAGCCTGGGACTAGCGATCGCAGATACGCAGTATTTT. The chain has TRBV2 and TRBJ2-3, with 10 positions matching TRBD2. CDR3 length equals 15 residues. Per the germline V gene, CDR1 is SNHLY and CDR2 is FYNNEI. Trimming cost V 6 bases and J 4 bases; bases outside gene matches: 7.

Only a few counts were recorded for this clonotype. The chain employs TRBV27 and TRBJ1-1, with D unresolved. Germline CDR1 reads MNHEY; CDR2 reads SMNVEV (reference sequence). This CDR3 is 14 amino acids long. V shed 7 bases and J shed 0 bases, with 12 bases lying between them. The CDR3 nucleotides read TGTGCCAGCACCCCGGGAAGTTTGAACACTGAAGCTTTCTTT. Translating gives CASTPGSLNTEAFF.

The CDR3 region has the DNA TGTGCCAGCAGCCCAAGCGGCTATAATTCACCCCTCCACTTT. Encoded protein: CASSPSGYNSPLHF. The J gene is TRBJ1-6, the V gene TRBV6-2 or TRBV6-3; D remains unclear. The V end lost 6 bases, the J end lost 3 bases, and 9 bases lay between the germline ends. The CDR3 covers 14 residues. CDR1 and CDR2 from the germline V gene are MNHEY and SVGEGT.

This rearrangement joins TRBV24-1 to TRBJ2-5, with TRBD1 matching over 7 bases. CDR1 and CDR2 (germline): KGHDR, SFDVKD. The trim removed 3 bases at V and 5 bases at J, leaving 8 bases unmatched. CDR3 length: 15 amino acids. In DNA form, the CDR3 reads TGTGCCACCAGTGATCCGACAGGGCTTGGTGAGACCCAGTACTTC. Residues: CATSDPTGLGETQYF.

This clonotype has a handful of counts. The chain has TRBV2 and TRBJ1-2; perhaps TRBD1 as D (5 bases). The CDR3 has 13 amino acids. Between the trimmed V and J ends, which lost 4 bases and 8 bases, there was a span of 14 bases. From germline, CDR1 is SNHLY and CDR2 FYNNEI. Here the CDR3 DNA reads TGTGCCAGCAGTGTTGGCCAGGGCGGCGGCTACACCTTC. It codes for CASSVGQGGGYTF. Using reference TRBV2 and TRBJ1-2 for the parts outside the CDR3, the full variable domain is EPEVTQTPSHQVTQMGQEVILRCVPISNHLYFYWYRQILGQKVEFLVSFYNNEISEKSEIFDDQFSVERPDGSNFTLKIRSTKLEDSAMYFCASSVGQGGGYTFGSGTRLTVV.

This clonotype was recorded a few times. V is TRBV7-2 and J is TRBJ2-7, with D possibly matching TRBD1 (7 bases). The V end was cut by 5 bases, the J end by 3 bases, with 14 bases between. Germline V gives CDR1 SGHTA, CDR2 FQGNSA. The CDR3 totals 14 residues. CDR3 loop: CASSRAGQLYEQYF. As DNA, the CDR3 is TGTGCCAGCAGCAGGGCGGGACAGCTCTACGAGCAGTACTTC. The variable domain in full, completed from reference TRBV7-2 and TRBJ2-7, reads GAGVSQSPSNKVTEKGKDVELRCDPISGHTALYWYRQSLGQGLEFLIYFQGNSAPDKSGLPSDRFSAERTGGSVSTLTIQRTQQEDSAVYLCASSRAGQLYEQYFGPGTRLTVT.

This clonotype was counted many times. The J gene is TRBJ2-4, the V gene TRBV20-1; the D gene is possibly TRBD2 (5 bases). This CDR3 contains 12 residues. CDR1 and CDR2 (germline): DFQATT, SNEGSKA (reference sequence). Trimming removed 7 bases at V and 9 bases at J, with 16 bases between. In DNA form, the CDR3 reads TGCAGTGTTGGTCAGACGGCGGGCATTCAGTACTTC. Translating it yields CSVGQTAGIQYF.

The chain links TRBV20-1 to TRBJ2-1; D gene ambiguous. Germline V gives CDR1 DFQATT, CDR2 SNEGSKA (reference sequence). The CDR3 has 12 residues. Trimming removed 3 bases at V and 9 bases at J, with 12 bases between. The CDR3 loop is CSASLGNGEQFF. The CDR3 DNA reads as TGCAGTGCTAGTCTGGGTAACGGTGAGCAGTTCTTC.

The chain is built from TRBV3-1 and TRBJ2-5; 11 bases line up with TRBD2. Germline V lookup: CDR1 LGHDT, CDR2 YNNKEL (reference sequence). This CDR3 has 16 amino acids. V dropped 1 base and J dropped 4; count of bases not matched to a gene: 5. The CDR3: CASSQVTSGSRETQYF. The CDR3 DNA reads TGTGCCAGCAGCCAAGTTACTAGCGGGAGCCGAGAGACCCAGTACTTC.

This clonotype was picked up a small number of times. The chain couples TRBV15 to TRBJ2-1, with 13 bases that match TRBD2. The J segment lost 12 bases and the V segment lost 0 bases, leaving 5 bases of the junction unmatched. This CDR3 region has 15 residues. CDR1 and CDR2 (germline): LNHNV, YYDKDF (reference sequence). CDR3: CATSRDRTSGGRQFF. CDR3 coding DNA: TGTGCCACCAGCAGAGATCGGACTAGCGGGGGTCGGCAGTTCTTC.

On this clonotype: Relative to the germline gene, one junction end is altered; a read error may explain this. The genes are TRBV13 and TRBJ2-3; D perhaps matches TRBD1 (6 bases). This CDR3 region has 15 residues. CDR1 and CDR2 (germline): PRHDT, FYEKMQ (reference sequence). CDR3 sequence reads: CASSPLEGGTDTQYF. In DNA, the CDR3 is TGCGCCAGCAGCCCCTTGGAAGGGGGTACAGATACGCAGTATTTT.

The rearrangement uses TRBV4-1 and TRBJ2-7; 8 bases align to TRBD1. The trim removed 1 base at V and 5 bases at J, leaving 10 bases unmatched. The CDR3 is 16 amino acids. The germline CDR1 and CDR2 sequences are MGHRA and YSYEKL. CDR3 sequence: CASSQGFGQGFHEQYF. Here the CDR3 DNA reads TGCGCCAGCAGCCAAGGTTTCGGACAGGGCTTCCACGAGCAGTACTTC.

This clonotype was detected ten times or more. The CDR3 DNA reads TGTGCCTGGAGTGTATTCAACAAGGGCGGCACTGAAGCTTTCTTT. Residues: CAWSVFNKGGTEAFF. The chain is built from TRBV30 and TRBJ1-1; D is ambiguous. CDR1 is GTSNPN, CDR2 SVGIG, per germline (reference sequence). The CDR3 is made up of 15 amino acids. V lost 0 bases, J lost 4 bases, and 15 bases lay in between.